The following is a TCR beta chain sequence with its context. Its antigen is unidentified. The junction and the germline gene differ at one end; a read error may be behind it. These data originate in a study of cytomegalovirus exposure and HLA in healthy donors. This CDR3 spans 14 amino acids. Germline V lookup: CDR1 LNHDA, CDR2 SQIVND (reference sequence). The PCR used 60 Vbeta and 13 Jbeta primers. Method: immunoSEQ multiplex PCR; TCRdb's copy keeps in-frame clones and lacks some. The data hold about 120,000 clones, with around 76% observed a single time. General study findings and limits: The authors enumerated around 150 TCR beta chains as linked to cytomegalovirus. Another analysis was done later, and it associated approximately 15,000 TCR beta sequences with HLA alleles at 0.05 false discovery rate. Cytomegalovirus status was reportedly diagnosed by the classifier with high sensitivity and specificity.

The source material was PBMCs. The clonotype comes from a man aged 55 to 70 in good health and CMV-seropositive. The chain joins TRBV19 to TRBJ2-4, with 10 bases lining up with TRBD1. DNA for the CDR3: TGTGCCACGAGGGACAGGGGTTACAAAAACAGTCAGTACTTC. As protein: CATRDRGYKNSQYF.